The 29 T cell receptor beta chains below come from one sample, sequenced in a study of sequential checkpoint blockade in melanoma. This sample's treatment: randomized to nivolumab then ipilimumab (arm A) or the reverse (arm B). Here immunoSEQ multiplex PCR was the method, and the copy in TCRdb shows in-frame clones only, minus some. Of 25,000 to 30,000 clones listed, 77% are singletons. The source material was CD8+ T cells sorted from blood (inferred from file names), sampled from a patient given nivolumab and ipilimumab in sequence. The receptors here all came from a human donor with melanoma.

The chain has TRBV7-8 and TRBJ1-6; 9 nucleotides agree with TRBD1. The CDR3 has 16 amino acids. Germline values: CDR1 SGHVS, CDR2 FQNEAQ. Trimming at V came to 5 bases and at J to 9 bases, leaving 11 bases not matched to a gene. CDR3 residues: CASSPLDRGLSSPLHF. The CDR3 region has the DNA TGTGCCAGCAGCCCCTTGGACAGGGGACTTTCTTCACCCCTCCACTTT.

The rearrangement uses TRBV19 and TRBJ2-7; 7 positions match TRBD1. CDR1 is LNHDA and CDR2 is SQIVND in the germline V gene (reference sequence). V lost 4 bases to trimming and J lost 2 bases; unmatched junction nucleotides: 2. CDR3 length equals 13 residues. CDR3 region: CASSRDRTYEQYF. In DNA form, the CDR3 reads TGTGCCAGTAGTAGGGACAGAACCTACGAGCAGTACTTC.

The rearrangement links TRBV27 to TRBJ2-7; 9 bases match TRBD2. With V trimmed by 2 bases and J by 3 bases, 8 bases remained unmatched. CDR1 is MNHEY, CDR2 SMNVEV, per germline (reference sequence). This CDR3 has 16 residues. CDR3 DNA: TGTGCCAGCAGTTTAGGGCGGGAGGGCCTTATCTACGAGCAGTACTTC. It encodes CASSLGREGLIYEQYF.

V and J are TRBV7-8 and TRBJ2-7; D is unresolved. Trimming removed 5 bases at V and 2 bases at J, with 13 bases between. CDR3 length: 14 amino acids. The germline CDR1 and CDR2 sequences are SGHVS and FQNEAQ. The chain's CDR3 is CASSHVLTPYEQYF. The CDR3 bases are TGTGCCAGCAGCCACGTCCTAACCCCCTACGAGCAGTACTTC.

The J gene is TRBJ1-1, the V gene TRBV15; D not resolved. Germline CDR1 reads LNHNV; CDR2 reads YYDKDF (reference sequence). The V and J ends lost 3 bases and 4 bases respectively, with 9 bases between them. The CDR3 is 13 amino acids. This chain's CDR3 is CATSSVSGTEAFF. The DNA for the CDR3 is TGTGCCACCAGCAGCGTCTCGGGCACTGAAGCTTTCTTT.

The gene calls are TRBV27 and TRBJ2-2; TRBD1 matches at 7 bases. The germline V gene encodes CDR1 MNHEY and CDR2 SMNVEV (reference sequence). V shed 4 bases and J 5 bases; nucleotides not matched to a gene: 7. This CDR3 is 15 amino acids long. As DNA, the CDR3 is TGTGCCAGCAGTTCGGGACAGATCCAAACCGGGGAGCTGTTTTTT. Protein product: CASSSGQIQTGELFF.

This sequence joins TRBV2 and TRBJ1-6; D unclear. Trimming removed 4 bases from V and 6 bases from J, with 16 bases in between. Per the germline V gene, CDR1 is SNHLY and CDR2 is FYNNEI. This CDR3 spans 16 amino acids. This CDR3 reads CASSVAGPPSNSPLHF. CDR3 nucleotides: TGTGCCAGCAGTGTGGCAGGCCCCCCTTCTAATTCACCCCTCCACTTT.

V usage is TRBV4-1 and J usage is TRBJ1-1; 9 positions match TRBD1. The CDR3 is 18 residues long. The ends lost 2 bases at V and 4 bases at J; junction bases unmatched: 14. Germline lookup yields CDR1 MGHRA and CDR2 YSYEKL. This CDR3 reads CASSQTAPGTGRATEAFF. CDR3 DNA sequence: TGCGCCAGCAGCCAAACGGCCCCGGGGACAGGGCGTGCCACTGAAGCTTTCTTT.

This clone showed up just once. This chain uses TRBV27 with TRBJ2-7, with D possibly being TRBD2 (6 bases). CDR1 is MNHEY and CDR2 is SMNVEV in the germline V gene (reference sequence). This CDR3 spans 13 amino acids. With 3 bases removed from V and 7 bases from J, the gap between germline ends came to 13 bases. The CDR3 sequence is CASSFGGGTEQYF. In nucleotides, the CDR3 is TGTGCCAGCAGTTTTGGGGGAGGTACGGAGCAGTACTTC.

The genes are TRBV5-1 and TRBJ2-2, with D tentatively TRBD1 (6 bases). Trimming removed 7 bases from V and 3 bases from J, with 22 bases in between. In germline, CDR1 is SGHRS, CDR2 YFSETQ. The CDR3 covers 17 residues. The CDR3 loop reads CASHLAPDRPDTGELFF. The CDR3 DNA is TGCGCCAGCCACTTGGCCCCCGACAGGCCTGACACCGGGGAGCTGTTTTTT.

V gene TRBV4-3 combines with J gene TRBJ2-7, with TRBD2 matching 8 bases. Germline V lookup: CDR1 LGHNA, CDR2 YSLEER. CDR3 size: 15 residues. J was trimmed by 3 bases and V by 4 bases; bases with no gene match: 8. In nucleotides, the CDR3 is TGCGCCAGCAGCCCAACAGTAGCGGGAAGCTACGAGCAGTACTTC. It codes for CASSPTVAGSYEQYF.

This chain joins TRBV2 and TRBJ2-3; 14 bases line up with TRBD2. V trimming: 8 bases; J trimming: 1 base; junction bases outside the gene matches: 14. The CDR3 is made up of 19 amino acids. The germline V gene has CDR1 SNHLY and CDR2 FYNNEI. The CDR3 DNA reads as TGTGCCAGCTGGGGGGGACTAGCGGGAGCAGGCGTGGGCACAGATACGCAGTATTTT. Translating it yields CASWGGLAGAGVGTDTQYF. Full variable domain (remainder filled in from reference TRBV2 and TRBJ2-3): EPEVTQTPSHQVTQMGQEVILRCVPISNHLYFYWYRQILGQKVEFLVSFYNNEISEKSEIFDDQFSVERPDGSNFTLKIRSTKLEDSAMYFCASWGGLAGAGVGTDTQYFGPGTRLTVL.

The V and J genes are TRBV4-1 and TRBJ2-3; no firm D call. CDR1 is MGHRA, CDR2 YSYEKL, per germline. V was trimmed by 0 bases and J by 4 bases, leaving 8 bases between them. CDR3 size: 14 residues. Here the CDR3 reads CASSQDRAADTQYF. DNA for the CDR3: TGCGCCAGCAGCCAAGACCGAGCCGCAGATACGCAGTATTTT.

The CDR3 DNA reads as TGTGCCAGCAGCCCCCAGAGGAGGAGTATCGATACGCAGTATTTT. This encodes CASSPQRRSIDTQYF. This chain joins TRBV13 and TRBJ2-3, with D possibly TRBD2 on 5 matching bases. CDR1 is PRHDT, CDR2 FYEKMQ, per germline (reference sequence). V was shortened by 5 bases and J by 6 bases, with 18 bases between the two germline ends. The CDR3 length is 15 residues.

The chain uses TRBV7-2 and TRBJ2-5, with 8 nucleotides matching TRBD1. The CDR3 is made up of 15 amino acids. The V gene end was trimmed by 1 base and the J gene end by 5 bases; junction bases not matched to a gene: 6. Germline values: CDR1 SGHTA, CDR2 FQGNSA. Written as DNA, the CDR3 is TGTGCCAGCAGCTTAGTGGGACAGGTTGGGGAGACCCAGTACTTC. Its translation: CASSLVGQVGETQYF.

The chain joins TRBV19 to TRBJ1-1; a weak D match, TRBD1 (5 bases). Germline-derived CDR1 and CDR2 are LNHDA and SQIVND (reference sequence). The V and J ends lost 5 bases and 4 bases respectively, with 17 bases between them. The CDR3 runs to 15 residues. The chain's CDR3 is CASSPRQGLSTEAFF. Written as DNA, the CDR3 is TGTGCCAGTAGTCCAAGGCAGGGTTTGAGCACTGAAGCTTTCTTT.

This clone was seen a handful of times. The chain has TRBV6-6 and TRBJ1-1; tentative D call: TRBD1 (5 bases). Germline CDR1 reads MNHNY; CDR2 reads SVGAGI (reference sequence). The CDR3 sequence is 14 residues long. Trimming took off 3 bases at V and 7 bases at J, with 15 bases between the two ends. CDR3 sequence: CASSYEMNRHEAFF. CDR3 coding DNA: TGTGCCAGCAGTTATGAGATGAACAGGCATGAAGCTTTCTTT.

The J gene is TRBJ2-1, the V gene TRBV7-8, with TRBD2 matching over 8 bases. This CDR3 spans 16 amino acids. Germline V gene data show CDR1 as SGHVS and CDR2 as FQNEAQ. V was clipped by 5 bases and J by 0 bases; unmatched bases: 6. CDR3 nucleotide sequence: TGTGCCAGCAGCCCAGTAGCGGGGAGCTCCTACAATGAGCAGTTCTTC. Translating it yields CASSPVAGSSYNEQFF.

This clone showed up just a few times. V and J are TRBV21-1 and TRBJ1-1. TRBV21-1 is assigned pseudogene status. This CDR3 is 19 amino acids long. CDR3 nucleotide sequence: TGTGCCAGCAGCGAAAAGGAGGCCGTTGGGGGGGCAAAATACACTGAAGCTTTCTTT. It specifies CASSEKEAVGGAKYTEAFF.

This rearrangement joins TRBV4-3 to TRBJ1-2; weak D call: TRBD1 (6 bases). The germline V gene has CDR1 LGHNA and CDR2 YSLEER. CDR3 length: 14 amino acids. The V end lost 3 bases, the J end lost 3 bases, and 11 bases lay between the germline ends. For the CDR3, the DNA is TGCGCCAGCAGCCACCAGACAGGCGACTATGGCTACACCTTC. Protein sequence: CASSHQTGDYGYTF.

J is TRBJ2-2 and V is TRBV13; 16 nucleotides match TRBD2. Trimming at V came to 4 bases and at J to 0 bases, leaving 14 bases not matched to a gene. This CDR3 contains 22 residues. Germline V gene sequence: CDR1 PRHDT, CDR2 FYEKMQ (reference sequence). In DNA form, the CDR3 reads TGTGCCAGCAGCTCCTTGGTCTCCCCGGGACTAGCGGGAGGGTCGAACACCGGGGAGCTGTTTTTT. Amino acids: CASSSLVSPGLAGGSNTGELFF.

The chain couples TRBV25-1 to TRBJ1-2, with a tentative D call TRBD1 (5 bases). This CDR3 has 13 amino acids. V was cut by 5 bases and J by 1 base, with 8 bases left in between. Germline lookup yields CDR1 MGHDK and CDR2 SYGVNS. The CDR3 reads CASSRGGNYGYTF. The CDR3 DNA is TGTGCCAGCAGTCGGGGGGGTAACTATGGCTACACCTTC.

The chain combines TRBV6-1 with TRBJ2-7; TRBD1 aligns across 7 bases. V shed 0 bases, J shed 5 bases, and the junction held 10 bases outside the gene matches. CDR1 is MNHNS, CDR2 SASEGT, per germline. This CDR3 region has 16 residues. For the CDR3, the DNA is TGTGCCAGCAGTGAAGCACGAGAAAGGGGGCCGCACGAGCAGTACTTC. Translating gives CASSEARERGPHEQYF.

J is TRBJ2-7 and V is TRBV14; 7 bases fit TRBD1. Germline loops: CDR1 SGHDN, CDR2 FVKESK. V shed 4 bases, J shed 2 bases, and the junction held 5 bases outside the gene matches. This CDR3 has 14 residues. CDR3 bases: TGTGCCAGCAGCCCTAGGGGGCATACCTACGAGCAGTACTTC. It encodes CASSPRGHTYEQYF. The full variable domain, completed using reference TRBV14 and TRBJ2-7, is EAGVTQFPSHSVIEKGQTVTLRCDPISGHDNLYWYRRVMGKEIKFLLHFVKESKQDESGMPNNRFLAERTGGTYSTLKVQPAELEDSGVYFCASSPRGHTYEQYFGPGTRLTVT.

The chain has TRBV9 and TRBJ1-2, with D tentatively TRBD1 (5 bases). The CDR3 consists of 16 residues. The ends were cut back, 3 bases at V and 0 bases at J, with 15 bases in the middle. CDR1 is SGDLS and CDR2 is YYNGEE in the germline V gene. CDR3 coding DNA: TGTGCCAGCAGCGACGACCTGGGGGGAGCTAACTATGGCTACACCTTC. The encoded protein is CASSDDLGGANYGYTF.

This clone was seen just once. The V gene is TRBV14, the J gene TRBJ1-1; the D is unclear. Germline V gene data show CDR1 as SGHDN and CDR2 as FVKESK. V was cut by 1 base and J by 5 bases, with 11 bases left in between. The CDR3 is made up of 14 amino acids. As DNA, the CDR3 is TGTGCCAGCAGCCAAGGATGGCCGGGAACTGAAGCTTTCTTT. It encodes CASSQGWPGTEAFF. Based on the CDR3 plus reference TRBV14 and TRBJ1-1, the full variable domain is EAGVTQFPSHSVIEKGQTVTLRCDPISGHDNLYWYRRVMGKEIKFLLHFVKESKQDESGMPNNRFLAERTGGTYSTLKVQPAELEDSGVYFCASSQGWPGTEAFFGQGTRLTVV.

Only a few counts were recorded for this clone. The chain has TRBV28 and TRBJ2-7; TRBD2 matches 8 bases. Germline CDR1 is MDHEN and CDR2 is SYDVKM. CDR3 length equals 13 residues. Germline trimming cut 6 bases from V and 6 bases from J; bases unmatched to any gene: 7. CDR3 protein: CASSPGTRIEQYF. CDR3 in DNA: TGTGCCAGCAGCCCCGGGACTAGAATCGAGCAGTACTTC.

J is TRBJ1-4 and V is TRBV5-1, with D perhaps TRBD1 (6 bases). The CDR3 runs to 17 residues. Deletions cut 4 bases from V and 4 bases from J, with 20 bases between. Looked up from germline, CDR1 is SGHRS and CDR2 is YFSETQ. The CDR3 sequence: CASSPGGSSPINEKLFF. The CDR3 coding sequence is TGCGCCAGCAGCCCGGGGGGCAGCTCACCTATTAATGAAAAACTGTTTTTT.

The chain combines TRBV5-6 with TRBJ1-1, with D possibly matching TRBD1 (6 bases). The germline V gene encodes CDR1 SGHDT and CDR2 YYEEEE. With 0 bases removed from V and 4 bases from J, the gap between germline ends came to 13 bases. CDR3 length: 15 amino acids. CDR3 in amino acids: CASSLEGQGSTEAFF. CDR3 DNA sequence: TGTGCCAGCAGCTTGGAAGGTCAGGGGTCCACTGAAGCTTTCTTT.